This entry lists 22 T cell receptor beta chains sequenced from one sample in a study of shared clonotypes between healthy human individuals. Clones were sequenced by immunoSEQ multiplex PCR, and TCRdb holds only the in-frame ones, with some missing. Altogether some 650,000 clones are present, roughly 97% being singletons, with the ten largest covering about 0.057%. The specimen sequenced was naive CD4+ T cells sorted from blood. The subset is: CD45RA+ positively selected. The source of these receptors is a woman between 25 and 40 years old in good health.

The rearrangement joins TRBV10-3 to TRBJ2-7; D possibly corresponds to TRBD2 (5 bases). The CDR3 covers 13 residues. The V and J ends lost 4 bases and 2 bases respectively, with 9 bases between them. Germline lookup yields CDR1 ENHRY and CDR2 SYGVKD. The CDR3 region has the DNA TGTGCCATCAGTGCCGGGGAAGCCTACGAGCAGTACTTC. Amino acid sequence: CAISAGEAYEQYF.

This rearrangement joins TRBV5-5 to TRBJ1-5; possibly TRBD1 for D (5 bases). V shed 0 bases and J shed 5 bases, with 12 bases lying between them. The germline CDR1 and CDR2 sequences are SGHKS and YYEKEE (reference sequence). This CDR3 is built from 15 residues. CDR3 in amino acids: CASSLGQGSYQPQHF. CDR3 in DNA: TGTGCCAGCAGCTTGGGGCAGGGTAGTTATCAGCCCCAGCATTTT.

This chain uses TRBV11-2 with TRBJ1-2; 7 bases align to TRBD1. The germline gives CDR1 SGHAT, CDR2 FQNNGV. The length of the CDR3 is 16 residues. J gave up 4 bases and V 1 base, and 9 bases lay outside the gene matches. CDR3 nucleotide sequence: TGTGCCAGCAGCTTAGGCCGACAGGGAGGAACCTATGGCTACACCTTC. Translating gives CASSLGRQGGTYGYTF.

The rearrangement joins TRBV5-1 to TRBJ2-3; D possibly corresponds to TRBD2 (5 bases). Between the trimmed V and J ends, which lost 4 bases and 0 bases, there was a span of 12 bases. Germline V gene lookup returns CDR1 SGHRS and CDR2 YFSETQ. This CDR3 spans 15 amino acids. CDR3 amino acids: CASSLYRGSTDTQYF. DNA for the CDR3: TGCGCCAGCAGCCTGTATCGAGGGAGCACAGATACGCAGTATTTT.

The genes are TRBV11-2 and TRBJ1-1; D unclear. This CDR3 is built from 13 residues. The germline V gene has CDR1 SGHAT and CDR2 FQNNGV. V was pared by 0 bases and J by 11 bases, with 13 bases between. CDR3 nucleotides: TGTGCCAGCAGCTTAGATAGGGCCCGGCGGGCTTTCTTT. Its protein product is CASSLDRARRAFF.

The chain employs TRBV10-3 and TRBJ1-3; D remains ambiguous. There are 13 residues in the CDR3. CDR1 is ENHRY and CDR2 is SYGVKD in the germline V gene. Deletions cut 1 base from V and 4 bases from J, with 5 bases between. The CDR3: CAISEWAGNTIYF. In DNA, the CDR3 is TGTGCCATCAGTGAGTGGGCCGGAAACACCATATATTTT.

The CDR3 is CASSPGLAGYEQYF. The CDR3, as DNA: TGTGCCAGCAGCCCTGGACTAGCGGGCTACGAGCAGTACTTC. V usage is TRBV9 and J usage is TRBJ2-7; 11 bases map to TRBD2. The ends lost 4 bases at V and 3 bases at J; junction bases unmatched: 3. Germline values: CDR1 SGDLS, CDR2 YYNGEE. This CDR3 contains 14 residues.

The chain links TRBV18 to TRBJ2-3, with 7 bases matching TRBD2. J was trimmed by 2 bases and V by 5 bases; bases with no gene match: 10. In germline, CDR1 is KGHSH, CDR2 LQKENI. The CDR3 consists of 16 residues. CDR3 coding DNA: TGTGCCAGCTCATTGAGTGCAGCGGGACCCACAGATACGCAGTATTTT. This gives the protein CASSLSAAGPTDTQYF.

This chain uses TRBV5-6 with TRBJ2-3; either TRBD1 or TRBD2 may supply D (6 bases each). Trimming removed 0 bases at V and 4 bases at J, with 12 bases between. Germline V gives CDR1 SGHDT, CDR2 YYEEEE. This CDR3 has 15 residues. The DNA for the CDR3 is TGTGCCAGCAGCTTGGCTCCGGGGGCCGCAGATACGCAGTATTTT. Its protein is CASSLAPGAADTQYF.

This clone occurred a few times. The CDR3 spells CASSATSYGYTF. In DNA, the CDR3 is TGTGCCAGCAGTGCCACTTCCTATGGCTACACCTTC. The chain employs TRBV28 and TRBJ1-2; D call uncertain. CDR3 size: 12 residues. CDR1 and CDR2 from the germline V gene are MDHEN and SYDVKM. The germline V and J ends were trimmed by 5 bases and 4 bases, with 8 bases remaining between them.

This chain joins TRBV28 and TRBJ1-2; D perhaps matches TRBD1 (5 bases). The CDR3 has 15 residues. Germline CDR1 is MDHEN and CDR2 is SYDVKM. V was cut by 8 bases and J by 4 bases, with 20 bases left in between. As DNA, the CDR3 is TGTGCCAGCGCTCCACCCGGGGGTCGGGGCTATGGCTACACCTTC. Protein sequence: CASAPPGGRGYGYTF.

The gene calls are TRBV5-1 and TRBJ2-1; D unclear. The V gene lost 0 bases and the J gene lost 8 bases, with 18 bases spanning the gap. Germline V lookup: CDR1 SGHRS, CDR2 YFSETQ. CDR3 size: 16 residues. The CDR3 is CASSLGFRPLAHEQFF. The CDR3 nucleotides read TGCGCCAGCAGCTTGGGTTTCAGACCACTGGCCCATGAGCAGTTCTTC. The variable domain in full, completed from reference TRBV5-1 and TRBJ2-1, reads KAGVTQTPRYLIKTRGQQVTLSCSPISGHRSVSWYQQTPGQGLQFLFEYFSETQRNKGNFPGRFSGRQFSNSRSEMNVSTLELGDSALYLCASSLGFRPLAHEQFFGPGTRLTVL.

The chain has TRBV5-1 and TRBJ2-3; D is possibly TRBD2 (5 bases). The CDR3 consists of 14 residues. V gave up 3 bases and J gave up 1 base, with 9 bases separating them. Per the germline V gene, CDR1 is SGHRS and CDR2 is YFSETQ. The DNA for the CDR3 is TGCGCCAGCAGCTACCCCGGGGGCACAGATACGCAGTATTTT. Encoded protein: CASSYPGGTDTQYF.

The chain couples TRBV5-6 to TRBJ2-5; the match to TRBD2 covers 10 bases. This CDR3 comprises 15 residues. In germline, CDR1 is SGHDT, CDR2 YYEEEE. Trimming cost V 6 bases and J 3 bases; bases outside gene matches: 8. CDR3 region: CASTAFGLAEETQYF. CDR3 nucleotide sequence: TGTGCCAGCACCGCCTTTGGACTAGCGGAAGAGACCCAGTACTTC.

CDR3 nucleotides: TGTGCCAGCAGCTTTTTGGGTAGCGGGAATACCGGGGAGCTGTTTTTT. Translating gives CASSFLGSGNTGELFF. The rearrangement joins TRBV7-3 to TRBJ2-2, with 8 nucleotides matching TRBD2. In germline, CDR1 is SGHTA, CDR2 FQGTGA. The CDR3 is 16 amino acids. Trimming took 3 bases from V and 5 from J; bases not matched to a gene: 8.

The genes are TRBV27 and TRBJ2-5, with D perhaps TRBD2 (6 bases). The J call may be mistaken, given a closer DNA end match to TRBJ2-7. Germline CDR1 and CDR2: MNHEY and SMNVEV (reference sequence). CDR3 length equals 14 residues. The CDR3 DNA reads as TGTGCCAGCAGTCGACTAGTCTTTTCGTTCGAGCAGTACTTC. Its translation is CASSRLVFSFEQYF.

With regard to this clone: The same CDR3 can be traced to other DNA sequences in this sample. DNA for the CDR3: TGTGCCAGCAACACCGGCTCTGGAAACACCATATATTTT. This translates into CASNTGSGNTIYF. This chain uses TRBV28 with TRBJ1-3; D unclear. The length of the CDR3 is 13 residues. From germline, CDR1 is MDHEN and CDR2 SYDVKM. The V and J ends lost 7 bases and 0 bases respectively, with 7 bases between them.

The chain links TRBV2 to TRBJ1-2; D perhaps matches TRBD1 (5 bases). The CDR3 covers 14 residues. V lost 5 bases and J 4 bases, leaving 14 bases between the germline ends. The germline gives CDR1 SNHLY, CDR2 FYNNEI. The CDR3 sequence is CASSPLGDGYGYTF. CDR3 DNA sequence: TGTGCCAGCAGTCCGTTGGGGGACGGCTATGGCTACACCTTC.

The genes are TRBV28 and TRBJ1-1; D remains ambiguous. Deletions cut 2 bases from V and 0 bases from J, with 10 bases between. The CDR3 spans 15 residues. Germline V CDR1 and CDR2: MDHEN, SYDVKM. CDR3 sequence: CASSLETAMNTEAFF. The DNA of the CDR3 is TGTGCCAGCAGTTTAGAGACTGCGATGAACACTGAAGCTTTCTTT. The full variable domain, rest sourced from reference TRBV28 and TRBJ1-1, is DVKVTQSSRYLVKRTGEKVFLECVQDMDHENMFWYRQDPGLGLRLIYFSYDVKMKEKGDIPEGYSVSREKKERFSLILESASTNQTSMYLCASSLETAMNTEAFFGQGTRLTVV.

CDR3 in amino acids: CASGNGWGEQYF. The CDR3 DNA sequence: TGTGCCAGCGGGAACGGATGGGGCGAGCAGTACTTC. The chain employs TRBV6-5 and TRBJ2-7; D unclear. This CDR3 contains 12 residues. In germline, CDR1 is MNHEY, CDR2 SVGAGI. The V gene lost 8 bases and the J gene lost 6 bases, with 14 bases spanning the gap.

The rearrangement uses TRBV9 and TRBJ1-2; D may be TRBD1 (5 bases). Germline loops: CDR1 SGDLS, CDR2 YYNGEE. Between the trimmed V and J ends, which lost 3 bases and 2 bases, there was a span of 8 bases. The CDR3 length is 13 residues. CDR3 nucleotide sequence: TGTGCCAGCAGCGACCAGGGCAACTATGGCTACACCTTC. Protein sequence: CASSDQGNYGYTF.

The chain recombines TRBV28 with TRBJ2-7, with D unclear. Trimming took 7 bases from V and 6 from J, leaving 16 bases between them. Germline V gene lookup returns CDR1 MDHEN and CDR2 SYDVKM. The CDR3 consists of 13 residues. CDR3 amino acids: CASNPNYSPEQYF. In DNA, the CDR3 is TGTGCCAGCAACCCCAATTACAGTCCCGAGCAGTACTTC.